The clone carrying this T cell receptor beta chain was counted at least ten times. Its matching antigen is unknown. The CDR3 runs 15 residues. Per the germline V gene, CDR1 is SGHRS and CDR2 is YFSETQ. V was clipped by 2 bases and J by 3 bases, with 12 bases between them. The sample is drawn from a study of metastatic and nonmetastatic thyroid tumors. In the original analysis: Differences in CDR3 between clinicopathological groups were drawn on to build a classifier intended to discriminate distant-metastatic papillary thyroid cancer patients. TCRdb reprocessed the PCR reads using MiXCR. These V and J calls rely on TCRdb rather than the paper's analysis. The table lists roughly 48,000 clones, roughly a sixth of them singletons. Thyroid surgery had not been preceded by any treatment in any patient. Findings and caveats of the study: When malignant thyroid tumors were compared with benign nodules, TCR beta diversity was reportedly significantly higher in the malignant tumors. This held in both blood and tumor samples.

The origin of this receptor is a female donor with papillary thyroid cancer or a benign thyroid nodule (not recorded which). Some clones in this sample may be carry-over from other donors' samples. The sample taken for sequencing was blood. The chain has TRBV5-1 and TRBJ2-1; possibly TRBD1 or TRBD2 for D (5 bases each). The CDR3 loop is CASSLEGQDYNEQFF. As DNA, the CDR3 is TGCGCCAGCAGCTTAGAGGGGCAGGACTACAATGAGCAGTTCTTC.